This T cell receptor (beta chain) was documented in a study of beta chain features in type 1 diabetes. General study points: Sequencing of cDNA might inflate the share of cells that strongly express TCR. In type 1 diabetes patients, VDJ junctions had fewer insertions; deletions at these junctions were more frequent. People with Type 1 diabetes carried modestly yet significantly shorter TCRB CDR3s in all four CD4+ subsets.

There are a few counts of this clone. What it binds is unknown. The CDR3 sequence is 14 residues long. Per germline, CDR1 SGHTA and CDR2 FQGNSA. The V and J ends lost 6 bases and 2 bases, in that order; junction bases with no gene match: 5. Over 95% purity was reached by all sorted populations. Of the isolated RNA, all was reverse transcribed, and so the sequenced material was expressed TCRB transcripts. Profiled with immunoSEQ multiplex PCR; TCRdb holds only in-frame clones, not every one. The sample shows almost 350,000 clones, around 8.5% of them seen only once. The chain carries TRBV7-2 and TRBJ2-5, with 8 bases aligning to TRBD2. The sequencing input was central memory CD4+ T cells from blood. The source is a man younger than 40 with type 1 diabetes. The CDR3: CASRPGGYQETQYF. For the CDR3, the DNA is TGTGCCAGCAGACCGGGGGGGTATCAAGAGACCCAGTACTTC. Full variable domain (missing parts from reference TRBV7-2 and TRBJ2-5): GAGVSQSPSNKVTEKGKDVELRCDPISGHTALYWYRQSLGQGLEFLIYFQGNSAPDKSGLPSDRFSAERTGGSVSTLTIQRTQQEDSAVYLCASRPGGYQETQYFGPGTRLLVL.